Following are 23 T cell receptor beta chains from one sample sequenced in a study of naive and memory T cell subsets. Their recognized antigens are unknown. Study-wide points: Naive repertoires, especially CD8, held a few larger clonotypes, possibly memory cells re-expressing CD45RA.

Both TRBC1 and TRBC2 were covered by a beta constant-region primer of two equimolar oligonucleotides. The ligated cDNA underwent four PCR rounds using SP2 and nested alpha and beta constant-region primers. Using its own MiXCR run on the UMI-ligation and nested PCR reads, TCRdb lists one record per CDR3 protein. The table records roughly 150,000 distinct CDR3 sequences, 22% of them present only once. Source material: naive CD4+ T cells from blood. The receptors were gathered from a human donor in good health.

This chain uses TRBV28 with TRBJ2-5; TRBD1 matches at 10 bases. The CDR3 sequence is 16 residues long. The germline gives CDR1 MDHEN, CDR2 SYDVKM. V lost 5 bases and J lost 2; bases outside the gene matches: 8. The CDR3, as DNA: TGTGCCAGCAGTCTACCCGGGACAGGGGCTCAAGAGACCCAGTACTTC. Encoded protein: CASSLPGTGAQETQYF.

Only one count was recorded for this clonotype. The V call is TRBV6-2 or TRBV6-3, the J call TRBJ2-7, with a tentative D call TRBD2 (7 bases). Germline V gene data show CDR1 as MNHEY and CDR2 as SVGEGT. The CDR3 has 15 residues. V dropped 6 bases and J dropped 3 bases, with 18 bases sitting between them. The CDR3 protein is CASRQTGRGDYEQYF. The CDR3 DNA follows: TGTGCCAGCAGGCAGACAGGTCGGGGGGACTACGAGCAGTACTTC.

This clonotype appeared a few times. The chain joins TRBV29-1 to TRBJ2-1; no clear D gene. The germline V and J ends were trimmed by 5 bases and 9 bases, with 14 bases remaining between them. The CDR3 is 12 residues long. Per the germline V gene, CDR1 is SQVTM and CDR2 is ANQGSEA. CDR3 in amino acids: CSVNKDRTEQFF. CDR3 nucleotides: TGCAGCGTTAATAAAGACCGAACTGAGCAGTTCTTC.

The V call is TRBV12-3 or TRBV12-4, the J call TRBJ2-4; D may correspond to TRBD1 or TRBD2 (6 bases each). This CDR3 has 15 residues. The V end lost 5 bases, the J end lost 3 bases, and 14 bases lay between the germline ends. The CDR3 nucleotides read TGTGCCAGCAGTCCCGGGGGCGGTGGCAAAAACATTCAGTACTTC. Its protein product is CASSPGGGGKNIQYF.

This clonotype has ten or more counts. CDR3 in amino acids: CSVALAGKETQYF. Written as DNA, the CDR3 is TGCAGCGTTGCCCTAGCGGGGAAAGAGACCCAGTACTTC. The rearrangement joins TRBV29-1 to TRBJ2-5; TRBD2 agrees at 9 bases. This CDR3 spans 13 amino acids. The V gene's germline CDR1 is SQVTM and CDR2 ANQGSEA. V lost 4 bases, J lost 3 bases, and 3 bases stayed unmatched.

This clonotype showed up many times. The chain recombines TRBV12-3 or TRBV12-4 with TRBJ1-6; D might be TRBD1 (6 bases). V lost 5 bases and J 9 bases, leaving 14 bases between the germline ends. The CDR3 is 14 residues long. This CDR3 reads CASSPQGYGSPLHF. The CDR3 nucleotides read TGTGCCAGCAGTCCACAGGGTTATGGTTCACCCCTCCACTTT.

V and J are TRBV27 and TRBJ1-1; the D is unclear. Germline values: CDR1 MNHEY, CDR2 SMNVEV (reference sequence). Trimming removed 1 base at V and 11 bases at J, with 14 bases between. The CDR3 loop spans 13 amino acids. For the CDR3, the DNA is TGTGCCAGCAGTTTATACGACGGCGGTGTGGCTTTCTTT. Residues: CASSLYDGGVAFF.

The V call is TRBV29-1, the J call TRBJ2-3; 7 bases map to TRBD1. The CDR3 covers 14 residues. Germline CDR1 and CDR2: SQVTM and ANQGSEA. The V segment lost 3 bases and the J segment 2 bases; nucleotides outside the gene matches: 5. The CDR3 nucleotides read TGCAGCGTTGACGAGGGGGCTCCCACAGATACGCAGTATTTT. Its protein product is CSVDEGAPTDTQYF.

This clonotype occurred a few times. The gene calls are TRBV28 and TRBJ2-7, with a tentative D call TRBD2 (5 bases). Germline assignment: CDR1 MDHEN and CDR2 SYDVKM. This CDR3 is built from 13 residues. The V and J ends lost 6 bases and 5 bases respectively, with 14 bases between them. The CDR3 sequence is CASSEGRGNEQYF. The CDR3 bases are TGTGCCAGCAGCGAGGGAAGAGGAAACGAGCAGTACTTC.

The rearrangement links TRBV28 to TRBJ1-5; D remains unclear. V shed 7 bases and J shed 8 bases, with 24 bases lying between them. Germline V CDR1 and CDR2: MDHEN, SYDVKM. This CDR3 has 16 residues. CDR3 in DNA: TGTGCCAGCACCGAGACCGGACGGCGTCTGGTCAAGCCCCAGCATTTT. This encodes CASTETGRRLVKPQHF.

The gene calls are TRBV28 and TRBJ1-2, with D maybe TRBD1 (6 bases). Germline values: CDR1 MDHEN, CDR2 SYDVKM. The germline V and J ends were trimmed by 6 bases and 1 base, with 12 bases remaining between them. This CDR3 has 14 amino acids. The CDR3 DNA is TGTGCCAGCAGGTCGCCCAGGGGTAACTATGGCTACACCTTC. Translated: CASRSPRGNYGYTF.

The V call is TRBV5-1, the J call TRBJ2-3; unclear D gene. V was pared by 0 bases and J by 9 bases, with 8 bases between. CDR1 and CDR2 (germline): SGHRS, YFSETQ. The CDR3 runs 12 residues. The CDR3 DNA reads as TGCGCCAGCAGCTTGGAGGACGCGACGCAGTATTTT. Encoded protein: CASSLEDATQYF.

This clonotype turned up a few times. The chain recombines TRBV6-5 with TRBJ2-1; D gene ambiguous. The CDR3 is made up of 16 amino acids. V was shortened by 0 bases and J by 5 bases, with 14 bases between the two germline ends. CDR1 is MNHEY and CDR2 is SVGAGI in the germline V gene. The CDR3 loop is CASSYSRRHRNNEQFF. CDR3 DNA sequence: TGTGCCAGCAGTTACTCACGGAGACACCGAAACAATGAGCAGTTCTTC.

This clonotype has at least ten counts. This chain uses TRBV20-1 with TRBJ2-7, with 8 bases that match TRBD1. Germline-derived CDR1 and CDR2 are DFQATT and SNEGSKA (reference sequence). V lost 5 bases and J lost 0; bases outside the gene matches: 9. The CDR3 contains 15 residues. CDR3 bases: TGCAGTGCTCCTCACAGGGGGACCTTCTCCTACGAGCAGTACTTC. Residues: CSAPHRGTFSYEQYF.

This clonotype has at least ten counts. V and J are TRBV19 and TRBJ2-2; unclear D gene. The CDR3 extends over 15 amino acids. Trimming took 5 bases from V and 5 from J, leaving 15 bases between them. In germline, CDR1 is LNHDA, CDR2 SQIVND (reference sequence). CDR3 residues: CASSRSNRVTGELFF. The CDR3 region has the DNA TGTGCCAGTAGTCGCTCTAACCGTGTGACCGGGGAGCTGTTTTTT.

The chain employs TRBV6-5 and TRBJ1-1; the D is unclear. Germline CDR1 is MNHEY and CDR2 is SVGAGI. CDR3 length: 15 residues. V lost 2 bases, J lost 2 bases, and 12 bases lay in between. CDR3 loop: CASSYNVGFNTEAFF. DNA of the CDR3: TGTGCCAGCAGTTACAATGTTGGATTTAACACTGAAGCTTTCTTT.

The chain recombines TRBV5-1 with TRBJ2-1, with 8 bases fitting TRBD1. The CDR3 contains 16 residues. Per the germline V gene, CDR1 is SGHRS and CDR2 is YFSETQ. Trimming removed 4 bases from V and 8 bases from J; junction bases left unmatched: 14. CDR3 protein: CASSLGLTGDGDEQFF. DNA for the CDR3: TGCGCCAGCAGCCTGGGGTTGACAGGGGATGGCGATGAGCAGTTCTTC.

Remarks on this clonotype: A much bigger clone sits one base away, suggesting this may be a read error. The chain couples TRBV19 to TRBJ2-7; TRBD1 agrees at 8 bases. The CDR3 is 14 residues long. Germline CDR1 and CDR2: LNHDA and SQIVND (reference sequence). V gave up 5 bases and J gave up 1 base; unmatched junction bases: 4. This CDR3 is CASSHDRGSYEQYF. DNA for the CDR3: TGTGCCAGTAGTCACGACAGGGGATCCTACGAGCAGTACTTC.

This clonotype was counted a few times. The chain couples TRBV6-2 or TRBV6-3 to TRBJ2-2; 8 nucleotides align to TRBD1. The germline V gene has CDR1 MNHEY and CDR2 SVGEGT. The length of the CDR3 is 16 residues. V shed 5 bases and J 5 bases; nucleotides not matched to a gene: 10. CDR3 DNA sequence: TGTGCCAGCAGTATTCGGACAGGGAAGTTAACCGGGGAGCTGTTTTTT. It codes for CASSIRTGKLTGELFF.

The gene calls are TRBV9 and TRBJ2-1; D is possibly TRBD2 (6 bases). Trimming shortened V by 0 bases and J by 7 bases, and 14 bases separated the two germline ends. Germline CDR1 is SGDLS and CDR2 is YYNGEE. This CDR3 region has 15 residues. The chain's CDR3 is CASSVGTGLWNEQFF. CDR3 DNA: TGTGCCAGCAGCGTAGGAACGGGACTCTGGAATGAGCAGTTCTTC.

The chain has TRBV6-6 and TRBJ2-7; 9 bases line up with TRBD1. V trimming: 6 bases; J trimming: 3 bases; junction bases outside the gene matches: 6. The germline gives CDR1 MNHNY, CDR2 SVGAGI (reference sequence). The CDR3 loop spans 14 amino acids. Written as DNA, the CDR3 is TGTGCCAGCAGGTACAGGGGGCACGGCTACGAGCAGTACTTC. The encoded protein is CASRYRGHGYEQYF.

The J gene is TRBJ2-1, the V gene TRBV18; 9 nucleotides align to TRBD2. Germline V gene sequence: CDR1 KGHSH, CDR2 LQKENI. This CDR3 region has 15 residues. Unmatched junction bases numbered 6, after V lost 3 bases and J lost 6 bases. CDR3 nucleotide sequence: TGTGCCAGCTCACCGGCCCTAGCGGGGATCAATGAGCAGTTCTTC. Its translation is CASSPALAGINEQFF.

This clonotype appeared a few times. The rearrangement joins TRBV5-1 to TRBJ2-1; D not resolved. Germline CDR1 SGHRS, CDR2 YFSETQ. Trimming removed 4 bases at V and 2 bases at J, with 13 bases between. The CDR3 loop spans 15 amino acids. The CDR3 is CASSTTQATYNEQFF. CDR3 DNA: TGCGCCAGCAGCACTACGCAGGCCACCTACAATGAGCAGTTCTTC.